Listed below are T cell receptor beta chains from one sample, sequenced in a study of blood T cell repertoires in COVID-19. Generated by immunoSEQ multiplex PCR, the TCRdb table keeps only in-frame clones and is missing some. The sample lists under 350,000 clones; about 90% were seen once. Sequenced input: PBMCs or T cells enriched from blood (not recorded which). These receptors all stem from a woman aged 60-70 years who had recovered from COVID-19. Each CDR3 is given with its conserved first and last residue. The D gene is left open where the match is weak. Rows may omit the clone size; those that give it use once, few, many or a size class.

d_gene: .
j_gene: TRBJ2-4
abundance: once
len: 15
v_gene: TRBV9
CDR3aa: CASSVQGISKNIQYF
CDR3nt: TGTGCCAGCAGCGTCCAGGGGATTTCCAAAAACATTCAGTACTTC

d_gene: .
j_gene: TRBJ1-1
abundance: once
len: 14
v_gene: TRBV18
CDR3aa: CASSPLQTDTEAFF
CDR3nt: TGTGCCAGCTCACCCCTGCAGACAGACACTGAAGCTTTCTTT

d_gene: TRBD1
j_gene: TRBJ1-5
abundance: .
len: 17
v_gene: TRBV23-1
CDR3aa: CASGKAQGARGNQPQHF
CDR3nt: TGCGCCAGCGGGAAAGCGCAGGGGGCGAGAGGCAATCAGCCCCAGCATTTT

d_gene: .
j_gene: TRBJ2-5
abundance: .
len: 14
v_gene: TRBV7-3
CDR3aa: CASSTSGGQETQYF
CDR3nt: TGTGCCAGTTCGACCTCCGGGGGGCAGGAGACCCAGTACTTC

d_gene: TRBD1
j_gene: TRBJ1-4
abundance: .
len: 16
v_gene: TRBV6-4
CDR3aa: CASSVHPGTAPEKLFF
CDR3nt: TGTGCCAGCAGTGTCCACCCCGGGACAGCCCCTGAAAAACTGTTTTTT

d_gene: .
j_gene: TRBJ1-2
abundance: .
len: 13
v_gene: TRBV28
CDR3aa: CASRREANYGYTF
CDR3nt: TGTGCCAGCAGAAGAGAAGCTAACTATGGCTACACCTTC

d_gene: .
j_gene: TRBJ1-5
abundance: once
len: 12
v_gene: TRBV7-2
CDR3aa: CASSLATDSQHF
CDR3nt: TGTGCCAGCAGCTTAGCAACTGATTCCCAGCATTTT

d_gene: .
j_gene: TRBJ2-7
abundance: .
len: 15
v_gene: TRBV18
CDR3aa: CASSPGQDRSYEQYF
CDR3nt: TGTGCCAGCTCACCGGGGCAGGACCGCTCCTACGAGCAGTACTTC

d_gene: TRBD2
j_gene: TRBJ2-7
abundance: .
len: 15
v_gene: TRBV5-6
CDR3aa: CASSDRTSGAYEQYF
CDR3nt: TGTGCCAGCAGCGACCGGACTAGCGGAGCCTACGAGCAGTACTTC

d_gene: .
j_gene: TRBJ2-1
abundance: .
len: 11
v_gene: TRBV6-1
CDR3aa: CASSDPFEQFF
CDR3nt: TGTGCCAGCAGTGACCCATTTGAGCAGTTCTTC

d_gene: .
j_gene: TRBJ1-2
abundance: .
len: 15
v_gene: TRBV3-1/TRBV3-2
CDR3aa: CASSQGATGPAGYTF
CDR3nt: TGTGCCAGCAGCCAAGGGGCCACAGGGCCGGCGGGCTACACCTTC

d_gene: TRBD2
j_gene: TRBJ2-7
abundance: .
len: 12
v_gene: TRBV13
CDR3aa: CASSGLASEQYF
CDR3nt: TGTGCCAGCTCGGGACTAGCATCCGAGCAGTACTTC

d_gene: TRBD1
j_gene: TRBJ2-7
abundance: .
len: 14
v_gene: TRBV6-5
CDR3aa: CASSPRTGTYEQYF
CDR3nt: TGTGCCAGCAGTCCTCGGACAGGGACCTACGAGCAGTACTTC

d_gene: TRBD1
j_gene: TRBJ2-7
abundance: .
len: 15
v_gene: TRBV2
CDR3aa: CASSLETGAHYEQYF
CDR3nt: TGTGCCAGCAGTCTAGAGACAGGGGCCCACTACGAGCAGTACTTC

d_gene: TRBD2
j_gene: TRBJ2-1
abundance: few
len: 16
v_gene: TRBV7-2
CDR3aa: CASSFSGEILYNEQFF
CDR3nt: TGTGCCAGCAGCTTTAGCGGGGAAATACTCTACAATGAGCAGTTCTTC

d_gene: TRBD1
j_gene: TRBJ1-1
abundance: .
len: 15
v_gene: TRBV10-2
CDR3aa: CASSPGTGGDTEAFF
CDR3nt: TGCGCCAGCAGTCCCGGGACAGGGGGGGACACTGAAGCTTTCTTT

d_gene: .
j_gene: TRBJ1-1
abundance: .
len: 16
v_gene: TRBV29-1
CDR3aa: CSVANPPQGINTEAFF
CDR3nt: TGCAGCGTAGCTAACCCCCCTCAGGGGATTAACACTGAAGCTTTCTTT

d_gene: .
j_gene: TRBJ1-4
abundance: .
len: 14
v_gene: TRBV9
CDR3aa: CASSETSGNEKLFF
CDR3nt: TGTGCCAGCAGCGAAACCTCGGGTAATGAAAAACTGTTTTTT

d_gene: .
j_gene: TRBJ2-3
abundance: .
len: 12
v_gene: TRBV12-3/TRBV12-4
CDR3aa: CANSLSQDTQYF
CDR3nt: TGTGCCAACTCCCTATCCCAAGATACGCAGTATTTT

d_gene: .
j_gene: TRBJ2-2
abundance: .
len: 12
v_gene: TRBV5-1
CDR3aa: CASSSGLRELFF
CDR3nt: TGCGCCAGCAGCTCTGGACTGAGGGAGCTGTTTTTT

d_gene: TRBD1
j_gene: TRBJ2-1
abundance: .
len: 14
v_gene: TRBV5-3
CDR3aa: CARREPGQYNEQFF
CDR3nt: TGTGCCAGAAGGGAGCCGGGACAGTACAATGAGCAGTTCTTC

d_gene: TRBD2
j_gene: TRBJ2-1
abundance: few
len: 14
v_gene: TRBV7-3
CDR3aa: CASSPSDPGGDQFF
CDR3nt: TGTGCCAGCAGCCCTTCTGACCCGGGAGGTGATCAGTTCTTC

d_gene: TRBD1
j_gene: TRBJ1-6
abundance: .
len: 15
v_gene: TRBV28
CDR3aa: CASSPQQGFGSPLHF
CDR3nt: TGTGCCAGCAGTCCGCAACAGGGGTTTGGTTCACCCCTCCACTTT

d_gene: TRBD1
j_gene: TRBJ1-2
abundance: .
len: 15
v_gene: TRBV19
CDR3aa: CASSDQQGLDYGYTF
CDR3nt: TGTGCCAGTAGTGACCAACAGGGGCTGGACTATGGCTACACCTTC

d_gene: TRBD1
j_gene: TRBJ1-1
abundance: .
len: 15
v_gene: TRBV6-5
CDR3aa: CASSYGTGVGTEAFF
CDR3nt: TGTGCCAGCAGTTACGGGACAGGGGTCGGAACTGAAGCTTTCTTT

d_gene: .
j_gene: TRBJ1-6
abundance: .
len: 15
v_gene: TRBV19
CDR3aa: CASSPAAGRNSPLHF
CDR3nt: TGTGCCAGTAGTCCCGCAGCGGGTCGGAATTCACCCCTCCACTTT

d_gene: TRBD1
j_gene: TRBJ2-6
abundance: once
len: 15
v_gene: TRBV28
CDR3aa: CASSSGQTGANVLTF
CDR3nt: TGTGCCAGCAGCTCGGGACAGACTGGGGCCAACGTCCTGACTTTC

d_gene: TRBD1
j_gene: TRBJ2-3
abundance: few
len: 17
v_gene: TRBV4-1
CDR3aa: CASSQEGGQGSTDTQYF
CDR3nt: TGCGCCAGCAGCCAAGAGGGTGGACAGGGGAGCACAGATACGCAGTATTTT

d_gene: TRBD1
j_gene: TRBJ1-2
abundance: .
len: 18
v_gene: TRBV12-5
CDR3aa: CASGFTGLETGQLDGYTF
CDR3nt: TGTGCTAGTGGTTTTACCGGACTCGAAACGGGACAGCTAGATGGCTACACCTTC

d_gene: .
j_gene: TRBJ2-7
abundance: few
len: 12
v_gene: TRBV2
CDR3aa: CASSGSSYEQYF
CDR3nt: TGTGCCAGCAGTGGCAGCTCCTACGAGCAGTACTTC

d_gene: .
j_gene: TRBJ2-7
abundance: .
len: 16
v_gene: TRBV28
CDR3aa: CASSNTPGSPPYEQYF
CDR3nt: TGTGCCAGCAGCAACACACCAGGGTCCCCCCCTTACGAGCAGTACTTC

d_gene: .
j_gene: TRBJ2-1
abundance: .
len: 14
v_gene: TRBV7-9
CDR3aa: CASSLLKGESEQFF
CDR3nt: TGTGCCAGCAGCTTATTGAAAGGGGAAAGTGAGCAGTTCTTC

d_gene: TRBD2
j_gene: TRBJ2-5
abundance: .
len: 17
v_gene: TRBV9
CDR3aa: CASSAERLAGSKETQYF
CDR3nt: TGTGCCAGCAGCGCAGAGAGACTAGCGGGGTCAAAAGAGACCCAGTACTTC

d_gene: TRBD1
j_gene: TRBJ1-5
abundance: .
len: 17
v_gene: TRBV4-1
CDR3aa: CASSQEVVQGAYQPQHF
CDR3nt: TGCGCCAGCAGCCAAGAAGTTGTACAGGGGGCATATCAGCCCCAGCATTTT

d_gene: .
j_gene: TRBJ2-5
abundance: .
len: 13
v_gene: TRBV9
CDR3aa: CASSVDSGETQYF
CDR3nt: TGTGCCAGCAGCGTAGACAGCGGGGAGACCCAGTACTTC

d_gene: .
j_gene: TRBJ2-7
abundance: .
len: 14
v_gene: TRBV5-8
CDR3aa: CASSYLNSPSEQYF
CDR3nt: TGTGCCAGCAGCTACCTTAATTCACCTAGCGAGCAGTACTTC

d_gene: .
j_gene: TRBJ2-7
abundance: .
len: 16
v_gene: TRBV18
CDR3aa: CASSLAGGASSYEQYF
CDR3nt: TGTGCCAGCTCCCTGGCAGGAGGGGCCAGCTCCTACGAGCAGTACTTC

d_gene: TRBD1
j_gene: TRBJ2-7
abundance: .
len: 15
v_gene: TRBV10-1
CDR3aa: CASSESTGILSEQYF
CDR3nt: TGCGCCAGCAGTGAGTCGACAGGGATTCTAAGCGAGCAGTACTTC

d_gene: TRBD2
j_gene: TRBJ2-2
abundance: .
len: 16
v_gene: TRBV15
CDR3aa: CATSREISGSTGELFF
CDR3nt: TGTGCCACCAGCAGAGAGATTAGCGGGAGCACCGGGGAGCTGTTTTTT

d_gene: TRBD2
j_gene: TRBJ2-3
abundance: .
len: 16
v_gene: TRBV5-1
CDR3aa: CASSPSGGISTDTQYF
CDR3nt: TGCGCCAGCAGCCCGAGCGGGGGCATTAGCACAGATACGCAGTATTTT

d_gene: TRBD1
j_gene: TRBJ2-7
abundance: .
len: 17
v_gene: TRBV12-5
CDR3aa: CASAPPGQGTISHEQYF
CDR3nt: TGTGCTAGTGCCCCCCCGGGACAGGGGACAATAAGTCACGAGCAGTACTTC

d_gene: .
j_gene: TRBJ2-7
abundance: .
len: 12
v_gene: TRBV29-1
CDR3aa: CSVEAVGRGQYF
CDR3nt: TGCAGCGTTGAAGCGGTGGGGCGGGGGCAGTACTTC

d_gene: TRBD2
j_gene: TRBJ2-5
abundance: .
len: 19
v_gene: TRBV9
CDR3aa: CASSSRTSGRAVYQETQYF
CDR3nt: TGTGCCAGCAGCTCCAGGACTAGCGGGAGGGCTGTATACCAAGAGACCCAGTACTTC

d_gene: TRBD1
j_gene: TRBJ1-2
abundance: .
len: 15
v_gene: TRBV19
CDR3aa: CASSMQDRGHYGYTF
CDR3nt: TGTGCCAGTAGTATGCAGGACAGGGGACACTATGGCTACACCTTC

d_gene: .
j_gene: TRBJ2-7
abundance: .
len: 16
v_gene: TRBV7-2
CDR3aa: CASSLSGAGYSYEQYF
CDR3nt: TGTGCCAGCAGCTTATCAGGAGCGGGCTACTCCTACGAGCAGTACTTC

d_gene: TRBD2
j_gene: TRBJ2-5
abundance: .
len: 15
v_gene: TRBV27
CDR3aa: CASSRGGGVQETQYF
CDR3nt: TGTGCCAGCAGTAGGGGCGGGGGGGTACAAGAGACCCAGTACTTC